This T cell receptor beta chain was documented in a study of memory CD4+ T cells and cytomegalovirus serostatus. Study conclusions and caveats: Suggested: most of the CMV-linked TCR signature lies in CD4+ memory cells.

The CDR3 spans 15 residues. Per the germline V gene, CDR1 is GTSNPN and CDR2 is SVGIG (reference sequence). Trimming at V came to 3 bases and at J to 7 bases, leaving 6 bases not matched to a gene. The sort gate was single viable CD3+CD4+CD8-CD45RO+ cells for memory CD4+ T cells. On this clone itself: Its matching antigen is unknown.

Using immunoSEQ multiplex PCR, the repertoire was profiled, and TCRdb retains in-frame clones only, with some absent. Of 40,000 to 45,000 clones listed, more than 65% are singletons. The TCR was taken from an adult in good health and CMV-seronegative. V gene TRBV30 combines with J gene TRBJ2-3; 14 bases align to TRBD2. What was sequenced was memory CD4+ T cells from blood. The CDR3 spells CAWSPTSGGAYTQYF. The CDR3 coding sequence is TGTGCCTGGAGCCCGACTAGCGGGGGGGCGTATACGCAGTATTTT.